This T cell receptor beta chain was sequenced during a study of STAT3 mutations in large granular lymphocyte leukemia. Study-wide context: Approximately 40% of treated T-LGLL patients showed hematologic response to immunosuppression. Study-wide findings and caveats: Every T-LGLL patient had at least one immunodominant TCRbeta clonotype. In about 30% of the 18 patients, new TCR clonotypes emerged after therapy.

TCRdb's table, derived via immunoSEQ multiplex PCR, lists solely in-frame clones and lacks some. The table shows fewer than 11,000 clones, with approximately 50% occurring only once. This CDR3 contains 13 residues. Looked up from germline, CDR1 is SGHRS and CDR2 is YFSETQ. Trimming removed 0 bases from V and 7 bases from J, with 10 bases in between. As for this clone: Its antigen is unknown.

Sequenced input: peripheral blood mononuclear cells. The receptor was derived from a boy between 5 and 17 years old with T-cell large granular lymphocyte leukemia. Some clones in this sample may be carry-over from other donors' samples. The chain has TRBV5-1 and TRBJ1-2; TRBD1 is a possible D gene (5 bases). CDR3 bases: TGCGCCAGCAGCTTGGCCGGGGGAAGTGGCTACACCTTC. It yields the protein CASSLAGGSGYTF.